Sequencing of this TCR beta chain was carried out in a study of T cells in Graves' hyperthyroidism and ophthalmopathy. Whole-study findings and limits: Blood also contained most expanded thyroid clonotypes above 0.001.

Uncontrolled infection, other autoimmune disease, pregnancy or lactation excluded patients. The germline V gene has CDR1 SNHLY and CDR2 FYNNEI. The CDR3 length is 12 residues. Trimming took 7 bases from V and 3 from J, leaving 9 bases between them. Amplified TCR beta CDR3 regions derived from RNA transcripts. HTBI primers drove first-round RT-PCR of the TCR CDR3. A single record per CDR3 protein comes from TCRdb applying MiXCR to the multiplex PCR reads. The sample lists roughly 500,000 distinct CDR3 sequences; 35% to 55% were seen once. As to this clonotype: No antigen is known for it.

The chain employs TRBV2 and TRBJ1-1; maybe TRBD1 (5 bases). The sample taken for sequencing was peripheral blood or thyroid tissue (not recorded which). The receptor comes from an adult woman with Graves' disease, either hyperthyroidism or ophthalmopathy (not recorded which). The DNA for the CDR3 is TGTGCCAGCATGCAGGGTTACACTGAAGCTTTCTTT. It encodes CASMQGYTEAFF.